A single sample is the source of the 10 T cell receptor beta chains below, sequenced in a study of blood T cell repertoires in COVID-19. Clones were read by immunoSEQ multiplex PCR, and TCRdb kept only the in-frame ones, dropping some. The sample consists of roughly 100,000 clones, 70% to 85% of them appearing once. Material for sequencing was peripheral blood. These receptors were obtained from a man aged 55 to 70 with active or convalescent COVID-19.

The table lists this clone with a few counts. The rearrangement joins TRBV28 to TRBJ2-7, with D perhaps matching TRBD1 (6 bases). The CDR3 extends over 13 amino acids. Trimming left V 7 bases short and J 3 bases short, with 13 bases between. CDR1 is MDHEN and CDR2 is SYDVKM in the germline V gene. CDR3 coding DNA: TGTGCCAGCACTGGCACAGGGCTCTACGAGCAGTACTTC. This encodes CASTGTGLYEQYF.

This sequence joins TRBV5-1 and TRBJ2-1, with D perhaps TRBD1 (6 bases). CDR3 size: 15 residues. In germline, CDR1 is SGHRS, CDR2 YFSETQ. The V gene lost 4 bases and the J gene lost 0 bases, with 11 bases spanning the gap. The CDR3 DNA follows: TGCGCCAGCAGCGTACAGGGTTACTCCTACAATGAGCAGTTCTTC. Its translation: CASSVQGYSYNEQFF.

This rearrangement joins TRBV10-3 to TRBJ2-3; 9 bases align to TRBD1. Germline CDR1 is ENHRY and CDR2 is SYGVKD. The CDR3 totals 13 residues. With 8 bases clipped from V and 3 bases from J, the junction kept 3 bases outside the gene matches. The CDR3 DNA reads TGTGCCATCTTCGGGACAGGGACAGATACGCAGTATTTT. It encodes CAIFGTGTDTQYF.

V and J are TRBV9 and TRBJ2-2, with a tentative D call TRBD1 (6 bases). Per the germline V gene, CDR1 is SGDLS and CDR2 is YYNGEE. The V end was cut by 4 bases, the J end by 2 bases, with 12 bases between. The CDR3 has 15 amino acids. As DNA, the CDR3 is TGTGCCAGCAGCTTCAGACAGGCCAACACCGGGGAGCTGTTTTTT. Amino acid sequence: CASSFRQANTGELFF.

The chain employs TRBV29-1 and TRBJ2-5, with a possible D match to TRBD2 (5 bases). Looked up from germline, CDR1 is SQVTM and CDR2 is ANQGSEA. With 3 bases removed from V and 0 bases from J, the gap between germline ends came to 5 bases. CDR3 length: 12 residues. Written as DNA, the CDR3 is TGCAGCGTTGACGGGAACCAAGAGACCCAGTACTTC. It translates to CSVDGNQETQYF. The whole variable domain, remainder taken from reference TRBV29-1 and TRBJ2-5, is SAVISQKPSRDICQRGTSLTIQCQVDSQVTMMFWYRQQPGQSLTLIATANQGSEATYESGFVIDKFPISRPNLTFSTLTVSNMSPEDSSIYLCSVDGNQETQYFGPGTRLLVL.

The V call is TRBV6-6, the J call TRBJ1-1, with 8 positions matching TRBD1. V was clipped by 3 bases and J by 5 bases; unmatched bases: 5. Germline V gene sequence: CDR1 MNHNY, CDR2 SVGAGI (reference sequence). This CDR3 is 14 amino acids long. Here the CDR3 DNA reads TGTGCCAGCAGTTATGGACAGGGTGGGACTGAAGCTTTCTTT. Translated: CASSYGQGGTEAFF.

This clone has only a few counts. V is TRBV2 and J is TRBJ2-1; D uncertain. The ends were cut back, 6 bases at V and 7 bases at J, with 7 bases in the middle. The CDR3 contains 11 residues. Germline CDR1 and CDR2: SNHLY and FYNNEI. The CDR3 loop reads CASREQNEQFF. The CDR3 DNA is TGTGCCAGCAGAGAACAGAATGAGCAGTTCTTC.

The chain is built from TRBV5-1 and TRBJ2-1; TRBD1 might be the D (6 bases). Germline-derived CDR1 and CDR2 are SGHRS and YFSETQ. This CDR3 is 14 amino acids long. The ends were cut back, 0 bases at V and 5 bases at J, with 9 bases in the middle. In DNA, the CDR3 is TGCGCCAGCAGCTTGGAGTCAGGGGACAATGAGCAGTTCTTC. Translating gives CASSLESGDNEQFF.

This clone appeared a single time. The gene calls are TRBV2 and TRBJ2-5, with D possibly TRBD2 on 6 matching bases. The V gene's germline CDR1 is SNHLY and CDR2 FYNNEI. The CDR3 sequence is 12 residues long. V shed 6 bases and J shed 7 bases, with 12 bases lying between them. CDR3 residues: CASSQTGGTQYF. The CDR3 DNA is TGTGCCAGCAGCCAGACCGGGGGGACCCAGTACTTC.

The rearrangement uses TRBV3-1 (or the pseudogene TRBV3-2) and TRBJ2-2; 10 bases fit TRBD2. The germline V gene encodes CDR1 LGHDT and CDR2 YNNKEL (reference sequence). CDR3 size: 15 residues. The ends lost 2 bases at V and 8 bases at J; junction bases unmatched: 5. DNA for the CDR3: TGTGCCAGCAGCCAAATAGGACTAGCGGCTGGGGAGCTGTTTTTT. Protein sequence: CASSQIGLAAGELFF.